One sample yielded the 26 T cell receptor beta chains listed below, sequenced in a study of human thymus T cells. Sequencing was performed with immunoSEQ multiplex PCR; in TCRdb, only in-frame clones are kept and a portion is missing. The sample shows 46,000 or so clones, more than 85% of them seen only once. Sequenced material: blood. The receptors originated from a girl under three years old with a congenital heart defect but otherwise immunologically healthy.

The chain is built from TRBV20-1 and TRBJ2-7; D is uncertain. Germline values: CDR1 DFQATT, CDR2 SNEGSKA (reference sequence). This CDR3 is built from 11 residues. Between the trimmed V and J ends, which lost 5 bases and 6 bases, there was a span of 11 bases. The CDR3 nucleotides are TGCAGTGCTGCAACCGACATCGAGCAGTACTTC. This gives the protein CSAATDIEQYF.

The chain links TRBV7-2 to TRBJ2-7; no firm D call. This CDR3 contains 16 residues. The V gene's germline CDR1 is SGHTA and CDR2 FQGNSA. Trimming left V 3 bases short and J 0 bases short, with 15 bases between. The CDR3 DNA follows: TGTGCCAGCAGCTTTCAGGCGGCCCATAGCTCCTACGAGCAGTACTTC. It translates to CASSFQAAHSSYEQYF.

This chain connects TRBV5-1 to TRBJ2-3, with 10 bases aligning to TRBD2. The length of the CDR3 is 14 residues. The junction had 4 bases not matched to a gene; V was cut back by 4 bases and J by 5 bases. Germline-derived CDR1 and CDR2 are SGHRS and YFSETQ. The chain's CDR3 is CASSASGRGDTQYF. The DNA for the CDR3 is TGCGCCAGCAGCGCTAGCGGGAGAGGAGATACGCAGTATTTT.

V is TRBV29-1 and J is TRBJ2-7, with D hard to call. This CDR3 has 11 residues. The V gene's germline CDR1 is SQVTM and CDR2 ANQGSEA. Trimming stripped 4 bases from V and 2 bases from J, with 6 bases between. CDR3 protein: CSVGGAYEQYF. The CDR3 DNA sequence: TGCAGCGTTGGCGGAGCCTACGAGCAGTACTTC.

V and J are TRBV19 and TRBJ2-7; 7 nucleotides align to TRBD2. The CDR3 spans 14 residues. Trimming removed 5 bases from V and 0 bases from J; junction bases left unmatched: 4. The germline CDR1 and CDR2 sequences are LNHDA and SQIVND (reference sequence). CDR3 in DNA: TGTGCCAGTAGTCCCCTAGCGGACTCCTACGAGCAGTACTTC. This translates into CASSPLADSYEQYF.

The V gene is TRBV5-6, the J gene TRBJ1-1; 7 nucleotides align to TRBD1. V was clipped by 4 bases and J by 6 bases; unmatched bases: 12. The germline CDR1 and CDR2 sequences are SGHDT and YYEEEE. The CDR3 spans 15 residues. CDR3 DNA sequence: TGTGCCAGCAGCGCCGGCGGGACAGTAAGGTCTGAAGCTTTCTTT. This encodes CASSAGGTVRSEAFF. The variable domain in full, with the rest retrieved from reference TRBV5-6 and TRBJ1-1, is DAGVTQSPTHLIKTRGQQVTLRCSPKSGHDTVSWYQQALGQGPQFIFQYYEEEERQRGNFPDRFSGHQFPNYSSELNVNALLLGDSALYLCASSAGGTVRSEAFFGQGTRLTVV.

This clone was picked up a small number of times. The rearrangement joins TRBV6-1 to TRBJ2-3; no clear D. The germline V and J ends were trimmed by 9 bases and 2 bases, with 12 bases remaining between them. This CDR3 contains 13 residues. Germline values: CDR1 MNHNS, CDR2 SASEGT. This CDR3 is CASGQPSTDTQYF. As DNA, the CDR3 is TGTGCCAGTGGGCAGCCTTCCACAGATACGCAGTATTTT.

The gene calls are TRBV7-2 and TRBJ2-3, with TRBD2 matching 10 bases. Looked up from germline, CDR1 is SGHTA and CDR2 is FQGNSA. CDR3 length: 17 residues. The J segment lost 2 bases and the V segment lost 1 base, leaving 6 bases of the junction unmatched. DNA for the CDR3: TGTGCCAGCAGCTTAGGGGGACTAGCGCTAATCACAGATACGCAGTATTTT. Amino acid sequence: CASSLGGLALITDTQYF.

The chain's CDR3 is CASTLRDWTRFF. CDR3 DNA sequence: TGTGCCAGCACCTTAAGGGATTGGACTCGGTTTTTT. The chain combines TRBV5-8 with TRBJ1-4; D unclear. The V and J ends lost 6 bases and 16 bases respectively, with 19 bases between them. The CDR3 covers 12 residues. From germline, CDR1 is SGHTS and CDR2 YDEGEE.

This chain links TRBV30 with TRBJ2-1, with 13 bases matching TRBD2. Germline V gene sequence: CDR1 GTSNPN, CDR2 SVGIG (reference sequence). The CDR3 has 13 amino acids. V lost 5 bases, J lost 8 bases, and 3 bases stayed unmatched. The CDR3 here is CAWGTSGTHEQFF. The DNA of the CDR3 is TGTGCCTGGGGGACTAGCGGGACCCATGAGCAGTTCTTC.

The chain couples TRBV4-2 to TRBJ2-1; 8 nucleotides agree with TRBD2. The CDR3 is made up of 16 amino acids. J lost 3 bases, V lost 2 bases, and 6 bases had no gene match. CDR1 is LGHNA, CDR2 YNFKEQ, per germline. DNA of the CDR3: TGTGCCAGCAGCCAATTAGCAGCGGGGGACTACAATGAGCAGTTCTTC. Protein: CASSQLAAGDYNEQFF.

J is TRBJ2-1 and V is TRBV7-9; TRBD2 aligns across 12 bases. There are 18 residues in the CDR3. Germline loops: CDR1 SEHNR, CDR2 FQNEAQ (reference sequence). Trimming took 8 bases from V and 4 from J; bases not matched to a gene: 15. In DNA form, the CDR3 reads TGTGCCAGCTACCGGGGACTAGCGGGTCCCGGTGCGTACAATGAGCAGTTCTTC. This sequence encodes CASYRGLAGPGAYNEQFF.

This clone was seen once. The chain uses TRBV30 and TRBJ2-7, with no clear D. CDR3 length: 12 residues. Trimming cost V 4 bases and J 7 bases, with 14 bases left between them. From germline, CDR1 is GTSNPN and CDR2 SVGIG (reference sequence). Written as DNA, the CDR3 is TGTGCCTGGACCACTCAGTCCCGGGAGCAGTACTTC. Translation: CAWTTQSREQYF.

V gene TRBV29-1 combines with J gene TRBJ2-7; 9 bases map to TRBD1. This CDR3 spans 16 amino acids. V was pared by 6 bases and J by 0 bases, with 12 bases of the junction left unmatched. Germline V gene data show CDR1 as SQVTM and CDR2 as ANQGSEA. CDR3 bases: TGCAGCGTAGTCAGGGTTGGGACAGGGTCCTCCTACGAGCAGTACTTC. This sequence encodes CSVVRVGTGSSYEQYF.

J is TRBJ1-2 and V is TRBV6-6, with D possibly being TRBD1 (5 bases). This CDR3 comprises 14 residues. Per the germline V gene, CDR1 is MNHNY and CDR2 is SVGAGI (reference sequence). Trimming shortened V by 6 bases and J by 0 bases, and 11 bases separated the two germline ends. The CDR3 is CASSRGRANYGYTF. The CDR3 coding sequence is TGTGCCAGCAGCCGGGGACGGGCTAACTATGGCTACACCTTC.

V is TRBV7-6 and J is TRBJ2-2; no clear D. There are 14 residues in the CDR3. Trimming stripped 2 bases from V and 4 bases from J, with 8 bases between. CDR1 is SGHVS, CDR2 FNYEAQ, per germline. CDR3: CASSLLDGTGELFF. The CDR3 DNA reads as TGTGCCAGCAGCTTACTGGATGGCACCGGGGAGCTGTTTTTT.

The chain uses TRBV21-1 and TRBJ2-7; the table's D gene call, TRBD2, was not cross checked with the DNA. TRBV21-1 is a recognized pseudogene. The CDR3 totals 15 residues. The CDR3 DNA reads as TGTGCCAGCAGTAGCGGGACTAGCTCGACCTACGAGCAGTACTTC. This encodes CASSSGTSSTYEQYF.

The chain couples TRBV7-9 to TRBJ2-7; 7 bases are a match to TRBD2. Germline CDR1 and CDR2: SEHNR and FQNEAQ (reference sequence). This CDR3 is 14 amino acids long. V lost 3 bases and J lost 1; bases outside the gene matches: 3. DNA for the CDR3: TGTGCCAGCAGCTTTAAGCGGGGTTCCTACGAGCAGTACTTC. Translation: CASSFKRGSYEQYF.

The chain employs TRBV6-4 and TRBJ1-1; no clear D. V was clipped by 5 bases and J by 6 bases, with 13 bases between them. CDR3 size: 13 residues. Germline V gene sequence: CDR1 MRHNA, CDR2 SNTAGT. Written as DNA, the CDR3 is TGTGCCAGCAGTCGCAAAAGGCCCCCTGAAGCTTTCTTT. Protein: CASSRKRPPEAFF.

The chain links TRBV29-1 to TRBJ2-1; 7 bases align to TRBD1. Germline values: CDR1 SQVTM, CDR2 ANQGSEA. CDR3 length equals 14 residues. Trimming cost V 5 bases and J 0 bases; bases outside gene matches: 4. The CDR3 sequence is CSVQQGISYNEQFF. The CDR3 DNA reads as TGCAGCGTTCAACAGGGGATCTCCTACAATGAGCAGTTCTTC.

The chain links TRBV19 to TRBJ1-2, with 9 bases identical to TRBD1. CDR1 is LNHDA, CDR2 SQIVND, per germline (reference sequence). The CDR3 length is 16 residues. V gave up 8 bases and J gave up 0 bases; unmatched junction bases: 10. CDR3 sequence (DNA): TGTGCCAGTCAACACCGGGACAGGGCCCCTAACTATGGCTACACCTTC. Translating it yields CASQHRDRAPNYGYTF.

The chain combines TRBV7-9 with TRBJ2-5, with D hard to call. This CDR3 comprises 15 residues. Germline CDR1 and CDR2: SEHNR and FQNEAQ (reference sequence). V was cut by 1 base and J by 0 bases, with 9 bases left in between. This CDR3 is CASSLGRWNQETQYF. The CDR3 nucleotides read TGTGCCAGCAGCTTAGGGCGGTGGAACCAAGAGACCCAGTACTTC. Combining the CDR3 with reference TRBV7-9 and TRBJ2-5 gives the whole variable domain DTGVSQNPRHKITKRGQNVTFRCDPISEHNRLYWYRQTLGQGPEFLTYFQNEAQLEKSRLLSDRFSAERPKGSFSTLEIQRTEQGDSAMYLCASSLGRWNQETQYFGPGTRLLVL.

The rearrangement links TRBV6-5 to TRBJ2-5; TRBD1 might be the D (6 bases). The CDR3 runs 15 residues. V was cut by 0 bases and J by 5 bases, with 13 bases left in between. Germline CDR1 reads MNHEY; CDR2 reads SVGAGI. Here the CDR3 DNA reads TGTGCCAGCAGTTACTCACAGGGAGCTCGGGAGACCCAGTACTTC. Its protein product is CASSYSQGARETQYF.

V and J are TRBV6-6 and TRBJ2-7, with D possibly being TRBD2 (6 bases). The CDR3 extends over 11 amino acids. Trimming shortened V by 6 bases and J by 4 bases, and 7 bases separated the two germline ends. CDR1 and CDR2 (germline): MNHNY, SVGAGI (reference sequence). CDR3 in DNA: TGTGCCAGCAGGGAGGGGTACGAGCAGTACTTC. Its protein product is CASREGYEQYF.

J is TRBJ1-2 and V is TRBV19, with a possible D match to TRBD1 (5 bases). V was clipped by 10 bases and J by 5 bases, with 23 bases between them. CDR1 is LNHDA, CDR2 SQIVND, per germline (reference sequence). This CDR3 comprises 15 residues. The CDR3 DNA reads TGTGCCACTACATCAAGGGGCAGCCCGGCGTATGGCTACACCTTC. It yields the protein CATTSRGSPAYGYTF.

The count of this clone is one. The rearrangement links TRBV5-8 to TRBJ1-6; D not resolved. The CDR3 spans 15 residues. The germline V gene has CDR1 SGHTS and CDR2 YDEGEE. V was pared by 4 bases and J by 8 bases, with 16 bases between. CDR3 protein: CASSREGSGYSPLHF. The CDR3, as DNA: TGTGCCAGCAGCCGGGAAGGTTCCGGATATTCACCCCTCCACTTT. Based on the CDR3 plus reference TRBV5-8 and TRBJ1-6, the full variable domain is EAGVTQSPTHLIKTRGQQATLRCSPISGHTSVYWYQQALGLGLQFLLWYDEGEERNRGNFPPRFSGRQFPNYSSELNVNALELEDSALYLCASSREGSGYSPLHFGNGTRLTVT.